This T cell receptor (beta chain) was captured in a study of Graves' ophthalmopathy and Graves' hyperthyroidism. This clonotype was detected many times. For repertoire sequencing, the TCR beta CDR3 regions were amplified from RNA transcripts. Scientists carried out first-round RT-PCR using HTBI primers and then a second-round multiplex PCR. In TCRdb, the multiplex PCR reads were re-called with MiXCR into one record per CDR3 protein. The sample consists of roughly 480,000 distinct CDR3 sequences, over 13% of them appearing once. V lost 6 bases, J lost 11 bases, and 28 bases lay in between. This CDR3 contains 15 residues. The germline V gene encodes CDR1 SQVTM and CDR2 ANQGSEA.

Sequencing was performed on blood. The source of this sequence is a woman aged 25 to 39 with Graves' ophthalmopathy. V and J are TRBV29-1 and TRBJ1-1; D is possibly TRBD1 (6 bases). CDR3 sequence reads: CSVGGHLKSGVEAFF. As DNA, the CDR3 is TGCAGCGTAGGGGGACACCTTAAATCGGGGGTCGAGGCTTTCTTT. Full variable domain (remainder filled in from reference TRBV29-1 and TRBJ1-1): SAVISQKPSRDICQRGTSLTIQCQVDSQVTMMFWYRQQPGQSLTLIATANQGSEATYESGFVIDKFPISRPNLTFSTLTVSNMSPEDSSIYLCSVGGHLKSGVEAFFGQGTRLTVV.